This T cell receptor beta chain stems from a study of T cells after posttransplantation cyclophosphamide. Broader study findings: Recipient CMV seropositivity and CMV reactivation strongly tracked TRB clonality.

The CDR3 contains 15 residues. CDR1 is LNHDA, CDR2 SQIVND, per germline (reference sequence). V trimming: 0 bases; J trimming: 5 bases; junction bases outside the gene matches: 6. This clone came up a few times. Its matching antigen is unknown. Methotrexate plus calcineurin inhibitor accompanied controls' myeloablative marrow transplants; sampling was 1 year later. The table came from immunoSEQ multiplex PCR; TCRdb's copy has only in-frame clones and leaves some out. The sample lists 10,000 to 15,000 clones; 75% to 85% were seen once. This clonotype was obtained from a male patient in his 30s who received an allogeneic stem cell transplant from an unrelated donor, was CMV-positive, and had acute GVHD only. Some T cells may have originated in the graft donor. The chain joins TRBV19 to TRBJ2-7, with 8 bases matching TRBD2. Sequenced material: PBMCs, taken 367 days after allogeneic stem cell transplant with calcineurin inhibitor and methotrexate. As DNA, the CDR3 is TGTGCCAGTAGTATAGATAAAAGGACTAGCAACGAGCAGTACTTC. It yields the protein CASSIDKRTSNEQYF.